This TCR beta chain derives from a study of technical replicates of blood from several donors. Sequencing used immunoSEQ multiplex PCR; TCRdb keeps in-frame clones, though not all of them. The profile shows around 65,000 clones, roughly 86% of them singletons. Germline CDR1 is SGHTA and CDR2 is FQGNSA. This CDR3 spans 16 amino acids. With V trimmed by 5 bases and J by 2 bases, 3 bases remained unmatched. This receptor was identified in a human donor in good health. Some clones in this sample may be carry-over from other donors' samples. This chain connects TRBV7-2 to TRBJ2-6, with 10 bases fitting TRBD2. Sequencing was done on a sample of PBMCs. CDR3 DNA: TGTGCCAGCAGCCTGAGCGGGGGGGCTGGGGCCAACGTCCTGACTTTC. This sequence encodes CASSLSGGAGANVLTF.